This entry lists 19 T cell receptor beta chains sequenced from one sample in a study of graft-versus-host responses after intestinal transplantation. What these receptors recognize is not known. Libraries were prepared by immunoSEQ multiplex PCR; TCRdb keeps only in-frame clonotypes and omits some of them. This table holds around 90,000 clones, around 90% found once. Material: unstimulated CD8+ T cells sorted from spleen or lymph node cells, obtained before transplant. Every receptor here comes from a human donor who was the organ donor for an intestinal transplant.

This chain joins TRBV28 and TRBJ1-1; D is perhaps TRBD1 (5 bases). CDR1 is MDHEN, CDR2 SYDVKM, per germline. The CDR3 contains 19 residues. Trimming left V 2 bases short and J 4 bases short, with 26 bases between. This CDR3 is CASSLDRFWGHTGPTEAFF. DNA for the CDR3: TGTGCCAGCAGTTTAGACCGCTTTTGGGGCCACACGGGCCCCACTGAAGCTTTCTTT.

V gene TRBV14 combines with J gene TRBJ1-6, with TRBD1 matching over 9 bases. The V and J ends lost 4 bases and 10 bases, in that order; junction bases with no gene match: 11. CDR3 length equals 16 residues. Germline values: CDR1 SGHDN, CDR2 FVKESK. The CDR3 loop reads CASSPMYRGLKSPLHF. In nucleotides, the CDR3 is TGTGCCAGCAGCCCGATGTACAGGGGGCTAAAGTCACCCCTCCACTTT.

This clone was seen a handful of times. This chain joins TRBV29-1 and TRBJ2-7; 15 bases map to TRBD2. The CDR3 totals 15 residues. In germline, CDR1 is SQVTM, CDR2 ANQGSEA. The V and J ends lost 5 bases and 2 bases, in that order; junction bases with no gene match: 4. Written as DNA, the CDR3 is TGCAGCGTTTTAGGACTAGCGGGAGGGCCCTACGAGCAGTACTTC. Protein: CSVLGLAGGPYEQYF.

J is TRBJ2-1 and V is TRBV5-1; 7 bases align to TRBD2. The CDR3 covers 16 residues. The ends lost 0 bases at V and 2 bases at J; junction bases unmatched: 5. In germline, CDR1 is SGHRS, CDR2 YFSETQ. The CDR3 nucleotides are TGCGCCAGCAGCTTGGAGGCCAGCGGGGCCTACAATGAGCAGTTCTTC. Its translation: CASSLEASGAYNEQFF.

The genes are TRBV4-1 and TRBJ2-1; D is ambiguous. This CDR3 region has 16 residues. In germline, CDR1 is MGHRA, CDR2 YSYEKL. V gave up 3 bases and J gave up 4 bases, with 16 bases separating them. The CDR3 coding sequence is TGCGCCAGCAGCCATGAGGAAGCAGATACATACAATGAGCAGTTCTTC. It encodes CASSHEEADTYNEQFF.

The rearrangement joins TRBV19 to TRBJ2-7, with D possibly matching TRBD1 (5 bases). V was pared by 10 bases and J by 2 bases, with 15 bases between. The CDR3 runs to 13 residues. Per the germline V gene, CDR1 is LNHDA and CDR2 is SQIVND (reference sequence). CDR3 amino acids: CATASDSAYEQYF. DNA of the CDR3: TGTGCCACCGCGTCAGACAGTGCCTACGAGCAGTACTTC.

This chain connects TRBV6-4 to TRBJ2-2, with TRBD2 matching over 10 bases. The germline V gene has CDR1 MRHNA and CDR2 SNTAGT. Trimming at V came to 3 bases and at J to 4 bases, leaving 2 bases not matched to a gene. There are 15 residues in the CDR3. The CDR3 loop is CASSELAGSTGELFF. DNA for the CDR3: TGTGCCAGCAGTGAACTAGCGGGAAGCACCGGGGAGCTGTTTTTT.

V is TRBV7-9 and J is TRBJ1-2; 7 bases fit TRBD1. The CDR3 length is 17 residues. CDR1 is SEHNR, CDR2 FQNEAQ, per germline (reference sequence). The trim removed 1 base at V and 8 bases at J, leaving 16 bases unmatched. CDR3 residues: CASSLGWGDSGSWGYTF. DNA for the CDR3: TGTGCCAGCAGCTTAGGATGGGGGGACAGTGGGTCCTGGGGCTACACCTTC.

The V call is TRBV7-8, the J call TRBJ2-3; the D gene is possibly TRBD1 (6 bases). V lost 0 bases to trimming and J lost 3 bases, with 13 bases between them. The germline V gene has CDR1 SGHVS and CDR2 FQNEAQ. This CDR3 region has 16 residues. DNA for the CDR3: TGTGCCAGCAGCTTAGCACAAACCACAGGGACAGATACGCAGTATTTT. This translates into CASSLAQTTGTDTQYF. Full variable domain (outside the CDR3, taken from reference TRBV7-8 and TRBJ2-3): GAGVSQSPRYKVAKRGQDVALRCDPISGHVSLFWYQQALGQGPEFLTYFQNEAQLDKSGLPSDRFFAERPEGSVSTLKIQRTQQEDSAVYLCASSLAQTTGTDTQYFGPGTRLTVL.

The chain employs TRBV5-5 and TRBJ1-4; 7 nucleotides line up with TRBD1. Germline values: CDR1 SGHKS, CDR2 YYEKEE (reference sequence). This CDR3 has 17 amino acids. The J segment lost 3 bases and the V segment lost 0 bases, leaving 8 bases of the junction unmatched. The CDR3 here is CASSLGLVRGANEKLFF. CDR3 sequence (DNA): TGTGCCAGCAGCTTGGGGCTGGTCAGGGGGGCTAATGAAAAACTGTTTTTT. Full variable domain (outside the CDR3, taken from reference TRBV5-5 and TRBJ1-4): DAGVTQSPTHLIKTRGQQVTLRCSPISGHKSVSWYQQVLGQGPQFIFQYYEKEERGRGNFPDRFSARQFPNYSSELNVNALLLGDSALYLCASSLGLVRGANEKLFFGSGTQLSVL.

This chain links TRBV11-3 with TRBJ2-3, with 7 bases that match TRBD2. This CDR3 spans 15 amino acids. The trim removed 5 bases at V and 10 bases at J, leaving 15 bases unmatched. Germline loops: CDR1 SGHNT, CDR2 YENEEA. The CDR3 spells CASSPQAGRPMAQYF. The CDR3, as DNA: TGTGCCAGCAGCCCCCAAGCGGGGAGACCCATGGCGCAGTATTTT.

V usage is TRBV6-5 and J usage is TRBJ1-2, with D uncertain. There are 15 residues in the CDR3. Germline CDR1 MNHEY, CDR2 SVGAGI. The germline V and J ends were trimmed by 2 bases and 0 bases, with 10 bases remaining between them. CDR3 sequence (DNA): TGTGCCAGCAGTTACGCTGCCCCGGCTAACTATGGCTACACCTTC. Its protein product is CASSYAAPANYGYTF.

V gene TRBV13 combines with J gene TRBJ2-1; 12 bases line up with TRBD2. The CDR3 has 16 amino acids. The J segment lost 5 bases and the V segment lost 4 bases, leaving 6 bases of the junction unmatched. Germline values: CDR1 PRHDT, CDR2 FYEKMQ (reference sequence). CDR3 nucleotide sequence: TGTGCCAGCAGCTCATTTTCTAGCGGGAGGGACAATGAGCAGTTCTTC. This encodes CASSSFSSGRDNEQFF. The full variable domain, its missing parts supplied by reference TRBV13 and TRBJ2-1, is AAGVIQSPRHLIKEKRETATLKCYPIPRHDTVYWYQQGPGQDPQFLISFYEKMQSDKGSIPDRFSAQQFSDYHSELNMSSLELGDSALYFCASSSFSSGRDNEQFFGPGTRLTVL.

J is TRBJ2-2 and V is TRBV9; D might be TRBD2 (6 bases). The ends were cut back, 4 bases at V and 1 base at J, with 23 bases in the middle. Germline V gene data show CDR1 as SGDLS and CDR2 as YYNGEE. The CDR3 is 19 amino acids. As DNA, the CDR3 is TGTGCCAGCAGCCCCAACCGCGGAACGCGGGACGAGAACACCGGGGAGCTGTTTTTT. It codes for CASSPNRGTRDENTGELFF.

The genes are TRBV19 and TRBJ2-7; no firm D call. The CDR3 sequence is 13 residues long. The V gene lost 2 bases and the J gene lost 2 bases, with 7 bases spanning the gap. Germline V gives CDR1 LNHDA, CDR2 SQIVND (reference sequence). The CDR3 sequence is CASSITRAYEQYF. As DNA, the CDR3 is TGTGCCAGTAGTATAACTCGGGCCTACGAGCAGTACTTC.

The V call is TRBV7-9, the J call TRBJ2-2, with 10 positions matching TRBD1. Germline trimming cut 9 bases from V and 5 bases from J; bases unmatched to any gene: 3. The germline CDR1 and CDR2 sequences are SEHNR and FQNEAQ (reference sequence). This CDR3 contains 13 residues. CDR3 coding DNA: TGTGCCAGAGGACAGGGGGAAACCGGGGAGCTGTTTTTT. Amino acids: CARGQGETGELFF.

The genes are TRBV7-8 and TRBJ2-3; D may be TRBD2 (6 bases). Germline lookup yields CDR1 SGHVS and CDR2 FQNEAQ. Trimming cost V 2 bases and J 0 bases, with 9 bases left between them. There are 15 residues in the CDR3. CDR3 amino acids: CASSLRRASTDTQYF. The CDR3 DNA sequence: TGTGCCAGCAGCTTAAGGAGGGCTAGCACAGATACGCAGTATTTT.

The V gene is TRBV10-3, the J gene TRBJ2-5, with 13 bases matching TRBD2. Germline trimming cut 2 bases from V and 1 base from J; bases unmatched to any gene: 7. Germline assignment: CDR1 ENHRY and CDR2 SYGVKD. CDR3 length: 18 residues. The CDR3 bases are TGTGCCATCAGTGAGACTGAGGGACTAGCGGGGACCCAAGAGACCCAGTACTTC. It codes for CAISETEGLAGTQETQYF.

In this sample, this clone turned up once. The CDR3, as DNA: TGCGCCAGCAGCCAAGTTACTTACAATGAGCAGTTCTTC. Encoded protein: CASSQVTYNEQFF. The V and J genes are TRBV4-1 and TRBJ2-1; no reliable D call. Germline CDR1 and CDR2: MGHRA and YSYEKL. V lost 1 base, J lost 4 bases, and 5 bases lay in between. The CDR3 runs 13 residues.